The 10 T cell receptor beta chains below all came from one sample that was sequenced in a study of CD4 T cells in relation to SARS-CoV-2 and coronaviruses. Only in-frame clones appear in the TCRdb table, and some are missing; sequencing was by immunoSEQ multiplex PCR. Of about 38,000 clones detected, 77% appear once; the ten largest clones hold about a fifth. For these TCRs, the target antigens are not known. Sequencing was done on a sample of memory CD4+ T cells from PBMCs, cultured in vitro. Receptors originate from an adult with COVID-19.

V and J are TRBV19 and TRBJ2-4; 7 bases match TRBD2. Trimming cost V 3 bases and J 6 bases; bases outside gene matches: 5. The CDR3 is made up of 14 amino acids. In germline, CDR1 is LNHDA, CDR2 SQIVND (reference sequence). The CDR3 DNA is TGTGCCAGTAGTATTCGGGGGAGGGGAAACATTCAGTACTTC. This translates into CASSIRGRGNIQYF.

The rearrangement joins TRBV6-2 or TRBV6-3 to TRBJ1-2; 10 bases align to TRBD1. The CDR3 has 16 residues. Losses at the gene ends were 1 base for V and 6 bases for J; bases not matched to a gene: 8. Germline V CDR1 and CDR2: MNHEY, SVGEGT. CDR3 amino acids: CASSYWDRGLKNGYTF. The CDR3 DNA is TGTGCCAGCAGTTACTGGGACAGGGGATTGAAAAATGGCTACACCTTC.

The V call is TRBV28, the J call TRBJ2-2; D tentatively fits TRBD1 or TRBD2 (5 bases each). Germline V gives CDR1 MDHEN, CDR2 SYDVKM. The CDR3 has 17 amino acids. Trimming removed 5 bases from V and 2 bases from J, with 18 bases in between. CDR3 bases: TGTGCCAGCAGTCAAATAGGGTGGGGGTCCAACACCGGGGAGCTGTTTTTT. It encodes CASSQIGWGSNTGELFF. The whole variable domain, remainder taken from reference TRBV28 and TRBJ2-2, is DVKVTQSSRYLVKRTGEKVFLECVQDMDHENMFWYRQDPGLGLRLIYFSYDVKMKEKGDIPEGYSVSREKKERFSLILESASTNQTSMYLCASSQIGWGSNTGELFFGEGSRLTVL.

This chain connects TRBV3-1 (or the pseudogene TRBV3-2) to TRBJ1-2; the match to TRBD1 covers 9 bases. Trimming cost V 4 bases and J 0 bases; bases outside gene matches: 6. The CDR3 extends over 16 amino acids. The germline CDR1 and CDR2 sequences are LGHDT and YNNKEL (reference sequence). CDR3 region: CASSPYGTGTNYGYTF. For the CDR3, the DNA is TGTGCCAGCAGCCCCTACGGGACAGGGACTAACTATGGCTACACCTTC.

The chain recombines TRBV19 with TRBJ2-3; the D gene is possibly TRBD1 (5 bases). Trimming cost V 5 bases and J 0 bases, with 9 bases left between them. The CDR3 is 14 amino acids. In germline, CDR1 is LNHDA, CDR2 SQIVND (reference sequence). CDR3 in DNA: TGTGCCAGTAGTCCTGACAGAAGCACAGATACGCAGTATTTT. The encoded protein is CASSPDRSTDTQYF.

Points on this clone: One junction end does not reproduce the germline sequence, and a read error may be involved. The chain links TRBV7-8 to TRBJ2-1, with D unclear. In germline, CDR1 is SGHVS, CDR2 FQNEAQ. The CDR3 length is 15 residues. The CDR3 DNA is TGTGCCAGCAGCTTAGCGCTGGGGTCCTCCAATGAGCAGTTCTTC. Its protein product is CASSLALGSSNEQFF.

The CDR3 region is CASSLGLAGDPDNEQFF. In nucleotides, the CDR3 is TGTGCCAGCAGCTTGGGACTAGCGGGCGACCCCGACAATGAGCAGTTCTTC. The chain couples TRBV7-2 to TRBJ2-1, with TRBD2 identical over 12 bases. V dropped 3 bases and J dropped 5; count of bases not matched to a gene: 8. Germline CDR1 SGHTA, CDR2 FQGNSA. The CDR3 has 17 residues.

This clone was detected only a few times. The chain joins TRBV24-1 to TRBJ2-2; possibly TRBD2 for D (5 bases). Per germline, CDR1 KGHDR and CDR2 SFDVKD. The CDR3 length is 15 residues. V dropped 5 bases and J dropped 1 base, with 10 bases sitting between them. The CDR3 nucleotides read TGTGCCACCAGTGGACGGGGTTGGAACACCGGGGAGCTGTTTTTT. It specifies CATSGRGWNTGELFF.

The rearrangement links TRBV6-2 or TRBV6-3 to TRBJ2-1; 12 nucleotides align to TRBD1. J was trimmed by 7 bases and V by 5 bases; bases with no gene match: 6. The CDR3 has 15 amino acids. CDR1 and CDR2 from the germline V gene are MNHEY and SVGEGT. The CDR3 loop reads CASSPGQGATNEQFF. CDR3 bases: TGTGCCAGCAGTCCGGGACAGGGGGCTACGAATGAGCAGTTCTTC.

The chain links TRBV12-5 to TRBJ2-1; 10 nucleotides line up with TRBD2. The V and J ends lost 0 bases and 4 bases, in that order; junction bases with no gene match: 18. Germline V gene data show CDR1 as LGHNT and CDR2 as FRNRAP. The CDR3 extends over 21 amino acids. In DNA, the CDR3 is TGTGCTAGTGGTTTGGTCCAAGACCCTCGGTCTAGCGGGAGAGGTTACAATGAGCAGTTCTTC. It yields the protein CASGLVQDPRSSGRGYNEQFF.